The rows below give T cell receptor beta chains drawn from one sample of a study of blood T cell repertoires in COVID-19. The data were produced by immunoSEQ multiplex PCR, yet TCRdb's version contains in-frame clones alone and is incomplete. The sample holds roughly 400,000 clones, about 88% seen once. Sequencing was done on a sample of PBMCs or T cells enriched from blood (not recorded which). The receptor source for this set is a young woman who had been exposed to COVID-19. The CDR3 runs from the conserved cysteine through the conserved F or W. Fields, in order: V gene, D gene, clone size, J gene, CDR3 DNA, CDR3 protein. The D gene is left open where the match is weak. Clone size is shown for a subset of rows, as once, few, many or a class of expanded clone.

V: TRBV9
D: -
size: -
J: TRBJ2-6
DNA: TGTGCCAGCAGCGTAGCTCGATGGGAGTGGGGCTCTGGGGCCAACGTCCTGACTTTC
CDR3: CASSVARWEWGSGANVLTF

V: TRBV7-9
D: -
size: -
J: TRBJ2-6
DNA: TGTGCCAGCAGCGCTGCAGGGGTACGGGGGGCCAACGTCCTGACTTTC
CDR3: CASSAAGVRGANVLTF

V: TRBV27
D: TRBD1
size: -
J: TRBJ2-5
DNA: TGTGCCAGCCCCGCCGACAGGGGGGTTTGGGAGACCCAGTACTTC
CDR3: CASPADRGVWETQYF

V: TRBV4-1
D: -
size: -
J: TRBJ1-4
DNA: TGCGCCAGCAGCATAACGTCCAGGGCTGATGAAAAACTGTTTTTT
CDR3: CASSITSRADEKLFF

V: TRBV27
D: TRBD2
size: -
J: TRBJ2-7
DNA: TGTGCCAGCAGTACCTCGGGACTAGCGGCTTACGAGCAGTACTTC
CDR3: CASSTSGLAAYEQYF

V: TRBV11-2
D: -
size: once
J: TRBJ2-5
DNA: TGTGCCAGCAGCCCCGAGGCCAGCGGCCAAGAGACCCAGTACTTC
CDR3: CASSPEASGQETQYF

V: TRBV7-9
D: -
size: few
J: TRBJ1-2
DNA: TGTGCCAGCAGCTTAGGAGCTAGTCACTATGGCTACACCTTC
CDR3: CASSLGASHYGYTF

V: TRBV27
D: -
size: -
J: TRBJ2-6
DNA: TGTGCCAGCAGCTTTTACTCTGGGGCCAACGTCCTGACTTTC
CDR3: CASSFYSGANVLTF

V: TRBV9
D: -
size: -
J: TRBJ1-4
DNA: TGTGCCAGCAGCGTAGAGGGGAGGCCTAATGAAAAACTGTTTTTT
CDR3: CASSVEGRPNEKLFF

V: TRBV19
D: TRBD2
size: -
J: TRBJ2-1
DNA: TGTGCCAGTAGTATGCTGAGGGGGACTAGCGGGAGGGCCTTCAATGAGCAGTTCTTC
CDR3: CASSMLRGTSGRAFNEQFF

V: TRBV5-1
D: -
size: -
J: TRBJ1-1
DNA: TGCGCCAGCAGCCGGGAAATGAGTGGGAACACTGAAGCTTTCTTT
CDR3: CASSREMSGNTEAFF

V: TRBV4-1
D: -
size: -
J: TRBJ1-4
DNA: TGCGCCAGCAGCCCGAGGGGCGGGGCGGCTAATGAAAAACTGTTTTTT
CDR3: CASSPRGGAANEKLFF

V: TRBV5-1
D: -
size: -
J: TRBJ1-6
DNA: TGCGCCAGCCGGACGGAGGGATGGAATTCACCCCTCCACTTT
CDR3: CASRTEGWNSPLHF